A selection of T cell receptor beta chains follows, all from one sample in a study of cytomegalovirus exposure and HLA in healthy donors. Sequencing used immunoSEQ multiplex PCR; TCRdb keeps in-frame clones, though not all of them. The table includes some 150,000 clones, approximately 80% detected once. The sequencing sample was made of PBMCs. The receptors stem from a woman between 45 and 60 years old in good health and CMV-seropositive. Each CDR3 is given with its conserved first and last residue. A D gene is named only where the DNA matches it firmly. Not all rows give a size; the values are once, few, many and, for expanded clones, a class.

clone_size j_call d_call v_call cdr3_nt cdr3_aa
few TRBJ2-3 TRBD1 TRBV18 TGTGCCAGCGAAGCAACAGGGGGCTTAGATACGCAGTATTTT CASEATGGLDTQYF
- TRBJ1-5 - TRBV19 TGTGCCAGCAGAACGGGATCCCCAGTAGTCGATCAGCCCCAGCATTTT CASRTGSPVVDQPQHF
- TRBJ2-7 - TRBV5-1 TGCGCCAGCAGCTCCGGGGTCGAGCAGTACTTC CASSSGVEQYF
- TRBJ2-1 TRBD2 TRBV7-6 TGTGCCAGCAGCCCCGAGTATAGGGCCCGGACTAGGAATCGGCACAATGAGCAGTTCTTC CASSPEYRARTRNRHNEQFF
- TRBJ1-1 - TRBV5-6 TGTGCCAGCAGCTATTTATCAGTCCTGAACACTGAAGCTTTCTTT CASSYLSVLNTEAFF
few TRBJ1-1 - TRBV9 TGTGCCAGCAGCCCCGTTTCCAGGCCAAACACTGAAGCTTTCTTT CASSPVSRPNTEAFF
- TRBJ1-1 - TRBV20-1 TGCAGTGCCCTCAAGCGAACTGAAGCTTTCTTT CSALKRTEAFF
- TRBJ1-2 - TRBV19 TGTGCCAGTAACCGAGGGTTGCACTATGGCTACACCTTC CASNRGLHYGYTF
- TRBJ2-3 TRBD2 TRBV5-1 TGCGCCAGCAGCCCCAGCGGGGCGTTAACAGATACGCAGTATTTT CASSPSGALTDTQYF
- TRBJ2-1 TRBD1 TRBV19 TGTGCCAGTAGACCAGACAGGGTGATCGGTGAGCAGTTCTTC CASRPDRVIGEQFF